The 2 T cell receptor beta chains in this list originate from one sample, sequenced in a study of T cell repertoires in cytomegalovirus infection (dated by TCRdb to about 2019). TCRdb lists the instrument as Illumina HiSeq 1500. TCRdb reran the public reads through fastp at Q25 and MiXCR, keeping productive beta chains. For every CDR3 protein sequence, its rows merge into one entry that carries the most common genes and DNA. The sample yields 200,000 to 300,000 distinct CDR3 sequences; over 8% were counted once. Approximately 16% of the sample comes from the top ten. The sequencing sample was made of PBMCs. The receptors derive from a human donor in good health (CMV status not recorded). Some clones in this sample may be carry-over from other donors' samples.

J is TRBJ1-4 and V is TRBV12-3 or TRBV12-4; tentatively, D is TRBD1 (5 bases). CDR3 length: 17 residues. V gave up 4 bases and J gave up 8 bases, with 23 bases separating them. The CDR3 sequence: CASSSQIRGFGVEKLFF. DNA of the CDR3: TGTGCCAGCAGTTCCCAAATTAGGGGCTTTGGAGTCGAAAAACTGTTTTTT.

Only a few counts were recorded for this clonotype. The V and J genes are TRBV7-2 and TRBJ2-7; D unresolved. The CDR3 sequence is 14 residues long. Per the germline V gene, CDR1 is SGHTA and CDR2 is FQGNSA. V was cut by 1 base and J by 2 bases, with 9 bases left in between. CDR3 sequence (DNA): TGTGCCAGCAGCTTAGGGCACTTCGCCTACGAGCAGTACTTC. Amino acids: CASSLGHFAYEQYF.